This note documents a single T cell receptor beta chain sequence. This record comes from a study of blood T cell repertoires in COVID-19. Germline CDR1 and CDR2: SGHRS and YFSETQ. The junction had 5 bases not matched to a gene; V was cut back by 4 bases and J by 0 bases. The CDR3 has 16 residues. Profiled with immunoSEQ multiplex PCR; TCRdb holds only in-frame clones, not every one. The data show about 200,000 clones, around four fifths seen once. What was sequenced was peripheral blood. The origin of this receptor is a man aged 55-75 years with COVID-19, enrolled during active disease. The chain links TRBV5-1 to TRBJ2-3, with TRBD2 matching over 10 bases. CDR3 coding DNA: TGCGCCAGCAGCGACAGGACTAGCGGTAGCACAGATACGCAGTATTTT. This sequence encodes CASSDRTSGSTDTQYF. Full variable domain (outside the CDR3, taken from reference TRBV5-1 and TRBJ2-3): KAGVTQTPRYLIKTRGQQVTLSCSPISGHRSVSWYQQTPGQGLQFLFEYFSETQRNKGNFPGRFSGRQFSNSRSEMNVSTLELGDSALYLCASSDRTSGSTDTQYFGPGTRLTVL.